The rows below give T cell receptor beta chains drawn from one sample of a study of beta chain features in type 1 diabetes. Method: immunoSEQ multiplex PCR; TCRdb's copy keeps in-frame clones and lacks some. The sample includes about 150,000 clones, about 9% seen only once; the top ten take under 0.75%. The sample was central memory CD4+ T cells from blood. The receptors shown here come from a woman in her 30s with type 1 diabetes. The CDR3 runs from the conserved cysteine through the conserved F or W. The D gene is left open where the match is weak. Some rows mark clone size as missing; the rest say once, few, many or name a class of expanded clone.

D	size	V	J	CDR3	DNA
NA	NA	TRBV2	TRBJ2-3	CASSDGAWSTDTQYF	TGTGCCAGCAGTGATGGGGCCTGGAGCACAGATACGCAGTATTTT
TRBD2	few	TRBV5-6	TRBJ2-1	CASSLLGGSSYNEQFF	TGTGCCAGCAGTCTCTTGGGCGGGAGCTCCTACAATGAGCAGTTCTTC
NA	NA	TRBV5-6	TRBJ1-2	CASSKHYGYTF	TGTGCCAGCAGTAAGCATTATGGCTACACCTTC
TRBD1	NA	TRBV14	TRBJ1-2	CASSSSGTGRNGYTF	TGTGCCAGCAGCTCATCCGGGACAGGGCGAAATGGCTACACCTTC
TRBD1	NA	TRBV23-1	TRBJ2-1	CASSQSGSRQGRYRNEQFF	TGCGCCAGCAGTCAATCGGGTTCACGACAGGGAAGGTATCGGAATGAGCAGTTCTTC
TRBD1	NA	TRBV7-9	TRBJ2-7	CASSPYNHRGHEQYF	TGTGCCAGCAGCCCCTACAATCACAGGGGTCACGAGCAGTACTTC
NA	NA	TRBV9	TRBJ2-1	CASSAHPSGNTYNEQFF	TGTGCCAGCAGCGCCCATCCCTCCGGGAATACCTACAATGAGCAGTTCTTC
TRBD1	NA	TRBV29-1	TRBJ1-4	CSVLTGGGEKLFF	TGCAGCGTCCTGACAGGGGGGGGTGAAAAACTGTTTTTT
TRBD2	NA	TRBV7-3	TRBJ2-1	CASSRTSGFNEQFF	TGTGCCAGCAGCCGGACTAGCGGGTTCAATGAGCAGTTCTTC
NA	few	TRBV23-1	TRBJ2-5	CASIKGVQETQYF	TGCGCCAGCATCAAGGGGGTTCAAGAGACCCAGTACTTC
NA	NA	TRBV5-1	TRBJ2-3	CASSLLGGGDTQYF	TGCGCCAGCAGCTTGTTAGGCGGCGGAGATACGCAGTATTTT
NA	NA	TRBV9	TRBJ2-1	CASSQRGSPGEQFF	TGTGCCAGCAGCCAGAGGGGGAGTCCTGGTGAGCAGTTCTTC
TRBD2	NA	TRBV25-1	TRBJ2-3	CASSDLADSTDTQYF	TGTGCCAGCAGTGACCTAGCGGATAGCACAGATACGCAGTATTTT